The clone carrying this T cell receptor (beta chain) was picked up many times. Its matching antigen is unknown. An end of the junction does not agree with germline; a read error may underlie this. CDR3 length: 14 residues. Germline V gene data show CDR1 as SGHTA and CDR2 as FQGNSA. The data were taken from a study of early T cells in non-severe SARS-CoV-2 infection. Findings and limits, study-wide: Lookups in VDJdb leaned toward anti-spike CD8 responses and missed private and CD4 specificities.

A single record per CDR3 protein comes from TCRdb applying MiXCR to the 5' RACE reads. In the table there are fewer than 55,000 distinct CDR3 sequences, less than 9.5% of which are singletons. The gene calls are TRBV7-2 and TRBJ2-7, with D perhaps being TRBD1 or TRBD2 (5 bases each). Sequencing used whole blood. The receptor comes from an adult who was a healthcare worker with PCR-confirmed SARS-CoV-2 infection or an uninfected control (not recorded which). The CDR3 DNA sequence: TGTGCCAGCGGCTTAAGGGGACCGCGGGCGGAGCAGTACTTC. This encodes CASGLRGPRAEQYF.